This T cell receptor beta chain was observed in a study of blood T cell repertoires in COVID-19. Turning to the study itself: Samples came from the United States, Italy and Spain, spanning acute and convalescent COVID-19. From T cells, B-cell-depleted T cells, or PBMCs came the material, which was cDNA or gDNA.

Original processing notes: Estimation of nucleated cell counts relied on the amplification of reference gene primers. TCRdb's table, derived via immunoSEQ multiplex PCR, lists solely in-frame clones and lacks some. That table furnishes V, J and clone size, whereas the DNA furnished D and trimming. This table has over 100,000 clones, about four fifths appearing once. The CDR3 runs 14 residues. Germline CDR1 LNHDA, CDR2 SQIVND (reference sequence). J lost 7 bases, V lost 3 bases, and 9 bases had no gene match. The TCR comes from a man in his 60s with acute or convalescent COVID-19. The chain combines TRBV19 with TRBJ2-7; 7 bases match TRBD2. The sample was peripheral blood. The CDR3 DNA follows: TGTGCCAGTAGTATCGGACTAGGACGAGGGGAGCAGTACTTC. Translated, it gives CASSIGLGRGEQYF.